Listed here are 25 T cell receptor beta chains from one sample, sequenced in a study of T cell responses to AZD1222 COVID-19 vaccine. The table came from immunoSEQ multiplex PCR; TCRdb's copy has only in-frame clones and leaves some out. The sample contains over 90,000 clones, about nine tenths of which appear only once. Sequenced material: peripheral blood, taken on day 0 of AZD1222 vaccination. The receptors shown here come from an adult in good health.

This chain joins TRBV2 and TRBJ1-3; D is unresolved. The CDR3 spans 13 residues. Trimming pared 4 bases from V and 0 bases from J, leaving 4 bases between. Germline V gene data show CDR1 as SNHLY and CDR2 as FYNNEI. The CDR3 loop is CASSADSGNTIYF. CDR3 nucleotide sequence: TGTGCCAGCAGTGCGGACTCTGGAAACACCATATATTTT.

This rearrangement joins TRBV2 to TRBJ2-1; no definite D call. CDR1 is SNHLY, CDR2 FYNNEI, per germline. V dropped 5 bases and J dropped 10 bases, with 6 bases sitting between them. This CDR3 has 10 amino acids. CDR3 sequence: CASSMGEQFF. In DNA, the CDR3 is TGTGCCAGCAGTATGGGGGAGCAGTTCTTC. The variable domain in full, with the rest retrieved from reference TRBV2 and TRBJ2-1, is EPEVTQTPSHQVTQMGQEVILRCVPISNHLYFYWYRQILGQKVEFLVSFYNNEISEKSEIFDDQFSVERPDGSNFTLKIRSTKLEDSAMYFCASSMGEQFFGPGTRLTVL.

The J gene is TRBJ2-3, the V gene TRBV12-3 or TRBV12-4; D call uncertain. V shed 4 bases and J shed 2 bases, with 1 base lying between them. This CDR3 contains 11 residues. Written as DNA, the CDR3 is TGTGCCAGCAGTTACACAGATACGCAGTATTTT. Translation gives CASSYTDTQYF.

V is TRBV19 and J is TRBJ1-2; possibly TRBD1 for D (5 bases). The CDR3 is 16 amino acids. Trimming removed 4 bases at V and 0 bases at J, with 15 bases between. From germline, CDR1 is LNHDA and CDR2 SQIVND (reference sequence). The CDR3: CASSKVGGASNYGYTF. The CDR3 DNA is TGTGCCAGTAGTAAGGTGGGGGGAGCGTCTAACTATGGCTACACCTTC.

The rearrangement joins TRBV27 to TRBJ1-6; D is uncertain. The CDR3 is 13 residues long. Trimming stripped 0 bases from V and 10 bases from J, with 7 bases between. CDR1 is MNHEY, CDR2 SMNVEV, per germline (reference sequence). The CDR3, as DNA: TGTGCCAGCAGTTTATCAGGGAGATCACCCCTCCACTTT. Its protein is CASSLSGRSPLHF.

The chain is built from TRBV7-3 and TRBJ1-6; possibly TRBD1 for D (6 bases). CDR1 is SGHTA, CDR2 FQGTGA, per germline. The CDR3 runs 13 residues. Trimming stripped 5 bases from V and 9 bases from J, with 11 bases between. CDR3 in amino acids: CASSAGGGSPLHF. The CDR3 nucleotides read TGTGCCAGCAGCGCGGGGGGCGGTTCACCCCTCCACTTT. The complete variable domain, with remaining parts taken from reference TRBV7-3 and TRBJ1-6, reads GAGVSQTPSNKVTEKGKYVELRCDPISGHTALYWYRQSLGQGPEFLIYFQGTGAADDSGLPNDRFFAVRPEGSVSTLKIQRTERGDSAVYLCASSAGGGSPLHFGNGTRLTVT.

V gene TRBV6-5 combines with J gene TRBJ2-2; D gene uncertain. The V gene lost 1 base and the J gene lost 9 bases, with 15 bases spanning the gap. Per germline, CDR1 MNHEY and CDR2 SVGAGI. The CDR3 has 15 amino acids. CDR3: CASSYWQANRRELFF. The CDR3 nucleotides are TGTGCCAGCAGTTACTGGCAGGCGAATAGGAGGGAGCTGTTTTTT.

The chain carries TRBV28 and TRBJ1-1; D is possibly TRBD1 (6 bases). V was cut by 6 bases and J by 1 base, with 18 bases left in between. The CDR3 consists of 16 residues. Per the germline V gene, CDR1 is MDHEN and CDR2 is SYDVKM. CDR3 region: CASSSGTTTGNTEAFF. CDR3 in DNA: TGTGCCAGCAGCTCCGGGACAACCACGGGGAACACTGAAGCTTTCTTT.

The V and J genes are TRBV27 and TRBJ1-4; 8 bases are a match to TRBD1. This CDR3 contains 16 residues. Looked up from germline, CDR1 is MNHEY and CDR2 is SMNVEV (reference sequence). With V trimmed by 6 bases and J by 8 bases, 14 bases remained unmatched. DNA of the CDR3: TGTGCCAGCAGGGCTCGAAAGGACAGGGTGGAGGAAAAACTGTTTTTT. Its protein is CASRARKDRVEEKLFF.

This chain connects TRBV5-1 to TRBJ2-3; TRBD1 matches at 7 bases. The CDR3 loop spans 15 amino acids. Germline CDR1 is SGHRS and CDR2 is YFSETQ. Trimming at V came to 0 bases and at J to 6 bases, leaving 7 bases not matched to a gene. CDR3 sequence reads: CASSLGQGFGDTQYF. In DNA form, the CDR3 reads TGCGCCAGCAGCTTGGGACAGGGTTTCGGTGATACGCAGTATTTT.

The chain is built from TRBV5-4 and TRBJ1-3, with D possibly TRBD1 on 5 matching bases. Trimming took 0 bases from V and 0 from J, leaving 7 bases between them. The CDR3 has 15 residues. The V gene's germline CDR1 is SGHNT and CDR2 YYREEE (reference sequence). In nucleotides, the CDR3 is TGTGCCAGCAGCTTGGCGGGGCCCTCTGGAAACACCATATATTTT. This gives the protein CASSLAGPSGNTIYF. Together with reference TRBV5-4 and TRBJ1-3, the CDR3 gives the full variable domain: ETGVTQSPTHLIKTRGQQVTLRCSSQSGHNTVSWYQQALGQGPQFIFQYYREEENGRGNFPPRFSGLQFPNYSSELNVNALELDDSALYLCASSLAGPSGNTIYFGEGSWLTVV.

V gene TRBV4-1 combines with J gene TRBJ2-7; D ambiguous. The CDR3 loop spans 15 amino acids. Germline values: CDR1 MGHRA, CDR2 YSYEKL. Trimming stripped 1 base from V and 2 bases from J, with 12 bases between. In DNA form, the CDR3 reads TGCGCCAGCAGCCAAGGCGCCGGATTTGCCTACGAGCAGTACTTC. Its translation: CASSQGAGFAYEQYF.

This chain joins TRBV18 and TRBJ2-1; 11 nucleotides align to TRBD2. The J segment lost 5 bases and the V segment lost 3 bases, leaving 6 bases of the junction unmatched. There are 16 residues in the CDR3. The germline gives CDR1 KGHSH, CDR2 LQKENI. CDR3 residues: CASSPPTSGAHNEQFF. CDR3 in DNA: TGTGCCAGCTCACCCCCGACTAGCGGGGCACACAATGAGCAGTTCTTC.

This clone was seen a single time. The V gene is TRBV3-1 (or the pseudogene TRBV3-2), the J gene TRBJ1-2; 7 nucleotides match TRBD1. The CDR3 has 14 amino acids. Germline lookup yields CDR1 LGHDT and CDR2 YNNKEL (reference sequence). The J segment lost 3 bases and the V segment lost 1 base, leaving 2 bases of the junction unmatched. Written as DNA, the CDR3 is TGTGCCAGCAGCCAAGCGGGACAGTACTATGGCTACACCTTC. Translating gives CASSQAGQYYGYTF.

The CDR3 here is CASSWGPGTGGIGYTF. The DNA for the CDR3 is TGCGCCAGCAGCTGGGGCCCCGGGACAGGGGGCATTGGCTACACCTTC. The chain uses TRBV5-1 and TRBJ1-2; TRBD1 matches 12 bases. In germline, CDR1 is SGHRS, CDR2 YFSETQ. The V and J ends lost 3 bases and 7 bases, in that order; junction bases with no gene match: 10. This CDR3 comprises 16 residues.

V usage is TRBV27 and J usage is TRBJ2-3, with a weak D call TRBD1 (6 bases). The CDR3 extends over 18 amino acids. Germline CDR1 reads MNHEY; CDR2 reads SMNVEV (reference sequence). V was pared by 9 bases and J by 7 bases, with 32 bases between. CDR3 loop: CASSWWGSVGAAENTQYF. CDR3 in DNA: TGTGCCAGTTCATGGTGGGGGTCGGTGGGGGCCGCGGAGAATACGCAGTATTTT.

The V gene is TRBV30, the J gene TRBJ1-5; D is ambiguous. The CDR3 consists of 13 residues. In germline, CDR1 is GTSNPN, CDR2 SVGIG (reference sequence). The V end lost 2 bases, the J end lost 1 base, and 6 bases lay between the germline ends. CDR3 in amino acids: CAWSRASNQPQHF. CDR3 sequence (DNA): TGTGCCTGGAGTCGGGCAAGCAATCAGCCCCAGCATTTT.

In DNA form, the CDR3 reads TGTGCCAGCAGCTTGGGTCGGGGTCTAGCCTTGGGGGAGCAGTACTTC. Amino acid sequence: CASSLGRGLALGEQYF. This chain links TRBV5-6 with TRBJ2-7; D might be TRBD2 (5 bases). V was cut by 0 bases and J by 7 bases, with 20 bases left in between. The germline gives CDR1 SGHDT, CDR2 YYEEEE. The CDR3 is made up of 16 amino acids.

The V call is TRBV5-1, the J call TRBJ1-2; the match to TRBD1 covers 8 bases. The germline gives CDR1 SGHRS, CDR2 YFSETQ. CDR3 length equals 16 residues. Germline trimming cut 3 bases from V and 2 bases from J; bases unmatched to any gene: 9. The CDR3 here is CASSSGQGLENYGYTF. The CDR3 DNA reads TGCGCCAGCAGCTCAGGACAGGGATTGGAGAACTATGGCTACACCTTC.

V gene TRBV7-9 combines with J gene TRBJ2-1, with TRBD1 as a possible D gene (6 bases). The V gene lost 5 bases and the J gene lost 0 bases, with 17 bases spanning the gap. This CDR3 has 17 residues. Germline CDR1 is SEHNR and CDR2 is FQNEAQ (reference sequence). The CDR3 region is CASSPGTPSSSYNEQFF. CDR3 nucleotides: TGTGCCAGCAGCCCTGGGACACCTTCCAGCTCCTACAATGAGCAGTTCTTC. The whole variable domain, remainder taken from reference TRBV7-9 and TRBJ2-1, is DTGVSQNPRHKITKRGQNVTFRCDPISEHNRLYWYRQTLGQGPEFLTYFQNEAQLEKSRLLSDRFSAERPKGSFSTLEIQRTEQGDSAMYLCASSPGTPSSSYNEQFFGPGTRLTVL.

This clone was detected once. This rearrangement joins TRBV5-1 to TRBJ2-7; possible D gene TRBD1, 6 bases. The germline V gene has CDR1 SGHRS and CDR2 YFSETQ. This CDR3 contains 17 residues. Trimming removed 4 bases from V and 0 bases from J, with 20 bases in between. The CDR3 region is CASSNPRGMGSSYEQYF. As DNA, the CDR3 is TGCGCCAGCAGCAATCCGAGGGGGATGGGGAGCTCCTACGAGCAGTACTTC.

CDR3: CAWNIEGLRNYGYTF. The DNA of the CDR3 is TGTGCCTGGAATATAGAGGGACTCAGGAACTATGGCTACACCTTC. The chain combines TRBV30 with TRBJ1-2; the D gene is possibly TRBD1 (5 bases). The V gene's germline CDR1 is GTSNPN and CDR2 SVGIG (reference sequence). Trimming stripped 4 bases from V and 2 bases from J, with 17 bases between. CDR3 length equals 15 residues.

The J gene is TRBJ2-5, the V gene TRBV9; D remains ambiguous. The CDR3 totals 13 residues. Trimming removed 4 bases at V and 5 bases at J, with 12 bases between. CDR1 and CDR2 from the germline V gene are SGDLS and YYNGEE. CDR3 residues: CASSLRPAETQYF. The CDR3 DNA reads as TGTGCCAGCAGCCTCAGACCTGCGGAGACCCAGTACTTC.

The genes are TRBV12-3 or TRBV12-4 and TRBJ2-7; D may be TRBD1 or TRBD2 (5 bases each). V was shortened by 8 bases and J by 2 bases, with 10 bases between the two germline ends. The length of the CDR3 is 12 residues. The CDR3 bases are TGTGCCAGCTCTTCGGGACCCTACGAGCAGTACTTC. Translated: CASSSGPYEQYF.

CDR3 in DNA: TGTGCCAGCAGTTACTCGGCGGCAAGCTCCTACGAGCAGTACTTC. Translating gives CASSYSAASSYEQYF. This chain uses TRBV6-5 with TRBJ2-7, with D unresolved. Trimming shortened V by 0 bases and J by 0 bases, and 9 bases separated the two germline ends. The CDR3 runs 15 residues. CDR1 and CDR2 from the germline V gene are MNHEY and SVGAGI.